This T cell receptor beta chain was sequenced for a study of spatial heterogeneity in lung cancer. This clonotype occurred many times. TCRdb re-called the 5' RACE reads through MiXCR, storing one row per CDR3 protein. In the table there are 40,000 or so distinct CDR3 sequences, over 9.5% of which are singletons. Time point noted: blood at routine non-recurrence follow-up after resection. The source is a female donor with early-stage non-small cell lung cancer. The sample in question was PBMCs, obtained at follow-up.

CDR3 nucleotides: TGTGCCAGTAGTATAAAGACAGGGACCCTGAACACTGAAGCTTTCTTT. Protein sequence: CASSIKTGTLNTEAFF. The chain couples TRBV19 to TRBJ1-1; 7 bases are shared with TRBD1. V lost 2 bases to trimming and J lost 0 bases; unmatched junction nucleotides: 6. There are 16 residues in the CDR3. Germline V gives CDR1 LNHDA, CDR2 SQIVND (reference sequence).